This T cell receptor (beta chain) was recorded in a study of T cell responses to AZD1222 COVID-19 vaccine. Sequencing was performed with immunoSEQ multiplex PCR; in TCRdb, only in-frame clones are kept and a portion is missing. Of some 150,000 clones listed, more than 70% are singletons. V lost 5 bases, J lost 3 bases, and 11 bases lay in between. The CDR3 covers 15 residues. The germline CDR1 and CDR2 sequences are SGHTA and FQGNSA. This clone was counted a single time. As yet, its antigen is unknown. General study points: Clonal diversity was possibly underestimated; the donors were predominantly white British and more often female. Across the whole spike, CD4 TCRs peaked at regions 160-218 and 743-854.

Specimen: peripheral blood, collected on day 0 of MenACWY control vaccination. The TCR was taken from an adult in good health. The chain links TRBV7-2 to TRBJ1-6; weak D call: TRBD1 (5 bases). In DNA form, the CDR3 reads TGTGCCAGCAGCCGCGGGGCGGACTATAATTCACCCCTCCACTTT. Its protein is CASSRGADYNSPLHF.